The subject of this entry is one TCR beta chain. The antigen remains unidentified. The study ran its PCR with 60 Vbeta and 13 Jbeta primers. The data were produced by immunoSEQ multiplex PCR, yet TCRdb's version contains in-frame clones alone and is incomplete. The sample lists 90,000 to 110,000 clones; around 70% were seen once. This sample stems from a study of cytomegalovirus exposure and HLA in healthy donors. Study-wide findings and caveats: Most CMV-associated TCR beta chains were later found to appear HLA-restricted.

The V segment lost 4 bases and the J segment 6 bases; nucleotides outside the gene matches: 6. This CDR3 is built from 14 residues. The germline V gene encodes CDR1 MNHNS and CDR2 SASEGT. This sequence was found in a man aged 25-45 years in good health and CMV-seronegative. Sequencing used PBMCs. This sequence joins TRBV6-1 and TRBJ2-5; 9 bases map to TRBD1. CDR3 residues: CASSVPTGGKTQYF. The DNA for the CDR3 is TGTGCCAGCAGTGTTCCCACAGGGGGCAAGACCCAGTACTTC.